The sequence of this TCR beta chain was determined in a study of shared clonotypes between healthy human individuals. As for the study in general: The study used three CD4 naive, three CD4 memory, two CD8 naive and one CD8 memory plate per donor.

Trimming stripped 3 bases from V and 0 bases from J, with 14 bases between. The CDR3 has 16 amino acids. The split of CD4+ cells yielded CD45RA+ naive and CD45RA-negative memory subsets. Over several immunoSEQ plates, each subset's genomic DNA was distributed in even portions. It was roughly 190 ng DNA, 30,000 or so T cell genomes, that sorted-subset replicate PCRs used. The assay was immunoSEQ multiplex PCR, and TCRdb's table has in-frame clones only and misses some. Among some 200,000 clones listed, 90% to 95% were seen once. The sequenced material came from naive CD4+ T cells sorted from blood. Subset indicated: CD45RA+ positively selected. The chain has TRBV23-1 and TRBJ2-5; maybe TRBD1 (6 bases). TRBV23-1 is an ORF, and what it does is uncertain. The clonotype comes from a woman in her 30s in good health. CDR3 sequence reads: CASSHSKGQHQETQYF. The CDR3 region has the DNA TGCGCCAGCAGTCACTCAAAGGGACAACACCAAGAGACCCAGTACTTC.